The rows below give T cell receptor beta chains drawn from one sample of a study of T-cell memory formation after mild COVID-19. Each CDR3 protein is one row after TCRdb ran MiXCR on the 5' RACE reads. The sample contains 470,000 or so distinct CDR3 sequences, about 20% of which appear only once. Sequencing was carried out using PBMCs or a T cell subset sorted from them (not recorded which). These receptor sequences come from an adult woman who had mild COVID-19 (a few samples of this study predate the infection). Cell type and time point are not known. Each CDR3 is given with its conserved first and last residue. The order of the fields is J gene, V gene, clone size, D gene, CDR3 DNA, CDR3 protein. D genes are given only for firm matches. Size is omitted from some rows. Given values are once, few, many or a class for expanded clones.

j_gene: TRBJ2-5
v_gene: TRBV5-1
abundance: few
d_gene: TRBD2
CDR3nt: TGCGCCAGCAGCTTGGGACTAGCGGGCCGGGAGACCCAGTACTTC
CDR3aa: CASSLGLAGRETQYF

j_gene: TRBJ2-1
v_gene: TRBV4-2
abundance: few
d_gene: TRBD2
CDR3nt: TGTGCCAGCAGCCAGGAAGCGGGAGTTGATGAGCAGTTCTTC
CDR3aa: CASSQEAGVDEQFF

j_gene: TRBJ2-1
v_gene: TRBV7-3
abundance: -
d_gene: -
CDR3nt: TGTGCCAGCAGCGAATTTCGGGCCTCCTACAATGAGCAGTTCTTC
CDR3aa: CASSEFRASYNEQFF

j_gene: TRBJ2-1
v_gene: TRBV4-1
abundance: -
d_gene: -
CDR3nt: TGCGCCAGCAGCCAAGGGGGGTTGTCTCACCATGAGCAGTTCTTC
CDR3aa: CASSQGGLSHHEQFF

j_gene: TRBJ1-1
v_gene: TRBV6-6
abundance: few
d_gene: -
CDR3nt: TGTGCCAGCACCAGGGATCCGGCGGGGGGAGGGGCTTTCTTT
CDR3aa: CASTRDPAGGGAFF

j_gene: TRBJ1-5
v_gene: TRBV6-1
abundance: -
d_gene: TRBD1
CDR3nt: TGTGCCAGCAGGGGGGTCGACAGGGCTGGGAGCTATAGCAATCAGCCCCAGCATTTT
CDR3aa: CASRGVDRAGSYSNQPQHF

j_gene: TRBJ2-7
v_gene: TRBV12-3/TRBV12-4
abundance: few
d_gene: TRBD1
CDR3nt: TGTGCCAGCAGACCTGGGACAGCACAATACTACGAGCAGTACTTC
CDR3aa: CASRPGTAQYYEQYF

j_gene: TRBJ2-1
v_gene: TRBV15
abundance: few
d_gene: TRBD2
CDR3nt: TGTGCCACCAGCAGAGATTGGTCGGGACTAGCGAACAATGAGCAGTTCTTC
CDR3aa: CATSRDWSGLANNEQFF

j_gene: TRBJ2-7
v_gene: TRBV3-1
abundance: few
d_gene: TRBD2
CDR3nt: TGTGCCAGCAGCGGACGACTAGCGGGAGCCGAGCAGTACTTC
CDR3aa: CASSGRLAGAEQYF

j_gene: TRBJ2-1
v_gene: TRBV2
abundance: few
d_gene: -
CDR3nt: TGTGCCAGCAGTGCCACGGGCCTCTCCTACAATGAGCAGTTCTTC
CDR3aa: CASSATGLSYNEQFF

j_gene: TRBJ1-6
v_gene: TRBV12-3/TRBV12-4
abundance: few
d_gene: TRBD1
CDR3nt: TGTGCCAGCAGTCCAGGGGGCCGAAGATCACCCCTCCACTTT
CDR3aa: CASSPGGRRSPLHF

j_gene: TRBJ2-7
v_gene: TRBV7-9
abundance: few
d_gene: -
CDR3nt: TGTGCCAGCAGCTTAGATTCCAGGGTCTACGAGCAGTACTTC
CDR3aa: CASSLDSRVYEQYF

j_gene: TRBJ2-1
v_gene: TRBV7-9
abundance: few
d_gene: -
CDR3nt: TGTGCCAGCAAACGGAACAATGAGCAGTTCTTC
CDR3aa: CASKRNNEQFF

j_gene: TRBJ1-1
v_gene: TRBV20-1
abundance: few
d_gene: TRBD1
CDR3nt: TGCAGTTCACAGGGACAGGGGTACACTGAAGCTTTCTTT
CDR3aa: CSSQGQGYTEAFF

j_gene: TRBJ1-1
v_gene: TRBV18
abundance: -
d_gene: TRBD1
CDR3nt: TGTGCCAGCTCACCGGGGACAGGAGCGTACACTGAAGCTTTCTTT
CDR3aa: CASSPGTGAYTEAFF

j_gene: TRBJ2-1
v_gene: TRBV7-3
abundance: -
d_gene: -
CDR3nt: TGTGCCAGCAGCCCAACTCTCCCGGTGGCTACAAGTGAGCAGTTCTTC
CDR3aa: CASSPTLPVATSEQFF

j_gene: TRBJ2-3
v_gene: TRBV6-6
abundance: -
d_gene: -
CDR3nt: TGTGCCAGCAGTACACCGTCTGAGAGTACGCAGTATTTT
CDR3aa: CASSTPSESTQYF

j_gene: TRBJ1-2
v_gene: TRBV29-1
abundance: -
d_gene: -
CDR3nt: TGCAGCGTTGAGGTTCAGGGTGGCGGCTACACCTTC
CDR3aa: CSVEVQGGGYTF

j_gene: TRBJ1-2
v_gene: TRBV12-3/TRBV12-4
abundance: -
d_gene: TRBD1
CDR3nt: TGTGCCAGCAGCCGACAGGGCAACCAACTTATCTATGGCTACACCTTC
CDR3aa: CASSRQGNQLIYGYTF

j_gene: TRBJ1-2
v_gene: TRBV4-2
abundance: -
d_gene: -
CDR3nt: TGTGCCAGCAGCCAGTTGGAGGGGACCTATGGCTACACCTTC
CDR3aa: CASSQLEGTYGYTF

j_gene: TRBJ2-7
v_gene: TRBV7-9
abundance: many
d_gene: -
CDR3nt: TGTGCCAGCAGACCTAACCCCGGGACCTACGAGCAGTACTTC
CDR3aa: CASRPNPGTYEQYF

j_gene: TRBJ2-1
v_gene: TRBV5-1
abundance: -
d_gene: -
CDR3nt: TGCGCCAGCAGCTTGGGCAGCCCCTACAATGAGCAGTTCTTC
CDR3aa: CASSLGSPYNEQFF

j_gene: TRBJ1-1
v_gene: TRBV5-1
abundance: -
d_gene: TRBD1
CDR3nt: TGCGCCAGCCGTGCCACAGGGGACACTGAAGCTTTCTTT
CDR3aa: CASRATGDTEAFF

j_gene: TRBJ2-5
v_gene: TRBV2
abundance: -
d_gene: -
CDR3nt: TGTGCCAGCACCAGGGGAGCCAAAGGAGAGACCCAGTACTTC
CDR3aa: CASTRGAKGETQYF

j_gene: TRBJ1-2
v_gene: TRBV6-6
abundance: few
d_gene: -
CDR3nt: TGTGCCAGCAGTTACGTAGACAGCCTAAGGGATGGCTACACCTTC
CDR3aa: CASSYVDSLRDGYTF

j_gene: TRBJ2-7
v_gene: TRBV29-1
abundance: -
d_gene: TRBD2
CDR3nt: TGCAGCGTTGACCTAGCGGGAGGTCGTGAGCAGTACTTC
CDR3aa: CSVDLAGGREQYF

j_gene: TRBJ1-1
v_gene: TRBV18
abundance: -
d_gene: -
CDR3nt: TGTGCCAGCTCACCACAGGGTTATTGGACTGAAGCTTTCTTT
CDR3aa: CASSPQGYWTEAFF

j_gene: TRBJ1-4
v_gene: TRBV29-1
abundance: -
d_gene: -
CDR3nt: TGCAGCGTTGTCGAAAATGAAAAACTGTTTTTT
CDR3aa: CSVVENEKLFF

j_gene: TRBJ1-2
v_gene: TRBV18
abundance: -
d_gene: -
CDR3nt: TGTGCCAGCGGCGACCGGGCCTCCTATGGCTACACCTTC
CDR3aa: CASGDRASYGYTF

j_gene: TRBJ1-1
v_gene: TRBV24-1
abundance: few
d_gene: -
CDR3nt: TGTGCCACCAAAGGGCCAGGACTGAACACTGAAGCTTTCTTT
CDR3aa: CATKGPGLNTEAFF

j_gene: TRBJ2-5
v_gene: TRBV2
abundance: -
d_gene: TRBD2
CDR3nt: TGTGCCAGCCAGCAGCGGGGGGTAGGAGAGACCCAGTACTTC
CDR3aa: CASQQRGVGETQYF

j_gene: TRBJ1-6
v_gene: TRBV20-1
abundance: few
d_gene: TRBD1
CDR3nt: TGCAGTGCTAGAGGCCTCCGGGACAGGTATTCACCCCTCCACTTT
CDR3aa: CSARGLRDRYSPLHF

j_gene: TRBJ2-5
v_gene: TRBV11-1
abundance: -
d_gene: -
CDR3nt: TGTGCCAGCAGCCCGGGACACTCCCGCAGCCAGTACTTC
CDR3aa: CASSPGHSRSQYF

j_gene: TRBJ2-5
v_gene: TRBV10-3
abundance: -
d_gene: TRBD1
CDR3nt: TGTGCCATCAGCGACAGGGTCTCAGGGACCCAGTACTTC
CDR3aa: CAISDRVSGTQYF

j_gene: TRBJ2-1
v_gene: TRBV7-2
abundance: many
d_gene: TRBD2
CDR3nt: TGTGCCAGCAGCTTATACGGGACTAGCGGGAGTAATGAGCAGTTCTTC
CDR3aa: CASSLYGTSGSNEQFF

j_gene: TRBJ2-2
v_gene: TRBV7-3
abundance: few
d_gene: -
CDR3nt: TGTGCCAGCAGCCCGGGGCTGGGCGGGGAGCTGTTTTTT
CDR3aa: CASSPGLGGELFF

j_gene: TRBJ1-2
v_gene: TRBV10-3
abundance: -
d_gene: -
CDR3nt: TGTGCCATCAGTGAGGACGGTAACTATGGCTACACCTTC
CDR3aa: CAISEDGNYGYTF

j_gene: TRBJ2-6
v_gene: TRBV3-1
abundance: -
d_gene: -
CDR3nt: TGTGCCAGCAGCCAAGGAATGCATTCTGGGGCCAACGTCCTGACTTTC
CDR3aa: CASSQGMHSGANVLTF

j_gene: TRBJ2-7
v_gene: TRBV7-9
abundance: -
d_gene: TRBD1
CDR3nt: TGTGCCAGCAGCCCGGGACAGACCAACTACGAGCAGTACTTC
CDR3aa: CASSPGQTNYEQYF

j_gene: TRBJ2-3
v_gene: TRBV5-1
abundance: many
d_gene: -
CDR3nt: TGCGCCAGCAGCAAAGAAACCTCAGATACGCAGTATTTT
CDR3aa: CASSKETSDTQYF

j_gene: TRBJ2-7
v_gene: TRBV16
abundance: -
d_gene: -
CDR3nt: TGTGCCAGCAGCCAATCGATTCGGCCCCCCAAGGGGTACTTC
CDR3aa: CASSQSIRPPKGYF

j_gene: TRBJ2-3
v_gene: TRBV30
abundance: -
d_gene: -
CDR3nt: TGTGCCTGGAGTGTACACGCGGCGGGGACAGATACGCAGTATTTT
CDR3aa: CAWSVHAAGTDTQYF